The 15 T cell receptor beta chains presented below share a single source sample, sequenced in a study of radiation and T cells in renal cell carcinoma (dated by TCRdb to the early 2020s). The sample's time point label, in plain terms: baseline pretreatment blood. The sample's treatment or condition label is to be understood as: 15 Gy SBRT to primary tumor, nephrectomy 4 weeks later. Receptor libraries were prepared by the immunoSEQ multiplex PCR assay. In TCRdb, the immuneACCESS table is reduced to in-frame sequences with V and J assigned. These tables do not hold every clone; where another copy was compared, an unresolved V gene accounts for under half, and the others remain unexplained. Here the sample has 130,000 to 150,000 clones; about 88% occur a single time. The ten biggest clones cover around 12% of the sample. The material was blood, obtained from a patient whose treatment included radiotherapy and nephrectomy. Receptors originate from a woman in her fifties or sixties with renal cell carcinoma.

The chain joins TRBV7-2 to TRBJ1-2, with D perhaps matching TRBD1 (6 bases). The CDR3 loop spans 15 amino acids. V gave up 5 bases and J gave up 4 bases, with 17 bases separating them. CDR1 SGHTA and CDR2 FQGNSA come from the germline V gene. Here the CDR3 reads CASSPTGTLVYGYTF. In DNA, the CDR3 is TGTGCCAGCAGCCCCACCGGGACACTTGTCTATGGCTACACCTTC.

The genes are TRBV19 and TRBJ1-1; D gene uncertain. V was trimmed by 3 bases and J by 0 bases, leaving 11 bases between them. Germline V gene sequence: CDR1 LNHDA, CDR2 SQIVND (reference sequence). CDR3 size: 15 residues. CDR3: CASSIWAEMNTEAFF. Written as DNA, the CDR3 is TGTGCCAGTAGTATTTGGGCAGAAATGAACACTGAAGCTTTCTTT. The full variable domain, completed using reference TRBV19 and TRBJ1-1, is DGGITQSPKYLFRKEGQNVTLSCEQNLNHDAMYWYRQDPGQGLRLIYYSQIVNDFQKGDIAEGYSVSREKKESFPLTVTSAQKNPTAFYLCASSIWAEMNTEAFFGQGTRLTVV.

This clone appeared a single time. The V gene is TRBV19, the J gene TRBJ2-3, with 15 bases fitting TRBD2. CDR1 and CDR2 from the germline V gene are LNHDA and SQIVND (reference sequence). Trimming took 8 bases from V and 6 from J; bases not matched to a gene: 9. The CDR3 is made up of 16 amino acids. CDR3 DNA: TGTGCCAGTGGAGATCGGACTAGCGGGGGGGGTGATACGCAGTATTTT. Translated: CASGDRTSGGGDTQYF. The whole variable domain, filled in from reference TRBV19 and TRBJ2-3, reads DGGITQSPKYLFRKEGQNVTLSCEQNLNHDAMYWYRQDPGQGLRLIYYSQIVNDFQKGDIAEGYSVSREKKESFPLTVTSAQKNPTAFYLCASGDRTSGGGDTQYFGPGTRLTVL.

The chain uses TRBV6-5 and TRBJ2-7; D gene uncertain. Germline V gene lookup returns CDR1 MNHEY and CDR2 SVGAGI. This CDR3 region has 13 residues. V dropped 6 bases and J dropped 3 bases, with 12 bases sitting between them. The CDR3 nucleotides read TGTGCCAGCAGCACCCCGCGGCTCTACGAGCAGTACTTC. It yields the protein CASSTPRLYEQYF.

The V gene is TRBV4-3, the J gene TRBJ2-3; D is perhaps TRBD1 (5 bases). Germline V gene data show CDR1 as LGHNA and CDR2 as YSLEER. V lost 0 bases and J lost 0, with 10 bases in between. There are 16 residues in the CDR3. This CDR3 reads CASSQEVPGSTDTQYF. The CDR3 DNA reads TGCGCCAGCAGCCAAGAAGTTCCAGGGAGCACAGATACGCAGTATTTT.

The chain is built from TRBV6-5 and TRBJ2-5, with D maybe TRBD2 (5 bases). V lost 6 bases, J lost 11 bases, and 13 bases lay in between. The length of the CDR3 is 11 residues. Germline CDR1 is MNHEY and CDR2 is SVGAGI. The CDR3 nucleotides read TGTGCCAGCAGCCCCTCGTGGGAGCAGTACTTC. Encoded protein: CASSPSWEQYF.

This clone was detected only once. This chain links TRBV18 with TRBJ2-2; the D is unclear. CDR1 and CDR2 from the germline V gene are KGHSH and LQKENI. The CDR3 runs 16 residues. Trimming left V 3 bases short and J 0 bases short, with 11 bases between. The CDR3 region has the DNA TGTGCCAGCTCACCGGACCCGATAGCGAACACCGGGGAGCTGTTTTTT. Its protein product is CASSPDPIANTGELFF. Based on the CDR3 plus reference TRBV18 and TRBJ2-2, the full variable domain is NAGVMQNPRHLVRRRGQEARLRCSPMKGHSHVYWYRQLPEEGLKFMVYLQKENIIDESGMPKERFSAEFPKEGPSILRIQQVVRGDSAAYFCASSPDPIANTGELFFGEGSRLTVL.

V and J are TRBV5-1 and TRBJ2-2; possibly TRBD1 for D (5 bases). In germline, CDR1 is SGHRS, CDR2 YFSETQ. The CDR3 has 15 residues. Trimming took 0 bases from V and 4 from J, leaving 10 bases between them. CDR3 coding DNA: TGCGCCAGCAGCTTGGTGGCAGGGCGCACCGGGGAGCTGTTTTTT. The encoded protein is CASSLVAGRTGELFF.

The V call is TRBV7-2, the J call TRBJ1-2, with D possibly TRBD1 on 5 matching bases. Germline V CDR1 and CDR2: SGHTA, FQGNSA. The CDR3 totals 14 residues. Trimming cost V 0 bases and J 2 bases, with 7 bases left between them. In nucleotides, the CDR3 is TGTGCCAGCAGCTTAGCGGGGCAGAACTATGGCTACACCTTC. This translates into CASSLAGQNYGYTF.

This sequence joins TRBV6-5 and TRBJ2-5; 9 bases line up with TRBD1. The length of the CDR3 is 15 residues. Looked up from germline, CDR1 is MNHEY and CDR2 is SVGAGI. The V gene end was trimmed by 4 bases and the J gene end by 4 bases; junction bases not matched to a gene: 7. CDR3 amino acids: CASSLINRGLETQYF. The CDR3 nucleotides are TGTGCCAGCAGTTTAATTAACAGGGGGCTAGAGACCCAGTACTTC.

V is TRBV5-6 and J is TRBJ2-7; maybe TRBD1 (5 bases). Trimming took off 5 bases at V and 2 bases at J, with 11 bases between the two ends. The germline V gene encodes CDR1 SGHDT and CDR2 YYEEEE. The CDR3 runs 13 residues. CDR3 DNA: TGTGCCAGCAGGCGTCAGGGAACCTACGAGCAGTACTTC. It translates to CASRRQGTYEQYF.

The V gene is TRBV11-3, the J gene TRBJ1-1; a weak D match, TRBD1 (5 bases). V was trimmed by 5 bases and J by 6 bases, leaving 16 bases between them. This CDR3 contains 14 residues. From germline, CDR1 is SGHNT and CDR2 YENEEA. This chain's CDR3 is CASSRSGGTAEAFF. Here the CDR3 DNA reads TGTGCCAGCAGCCGCTCGGGGGGAACAGCTGAAGCTTTCTTT.

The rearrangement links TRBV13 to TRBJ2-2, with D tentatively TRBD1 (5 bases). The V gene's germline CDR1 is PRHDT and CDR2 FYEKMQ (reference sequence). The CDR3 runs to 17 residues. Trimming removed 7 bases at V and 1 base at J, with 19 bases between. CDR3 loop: CASNEMGQGRNTGELFF. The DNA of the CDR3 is TGTGCCAGCAACGAGATGGGGCAGGGAAGGAACACCGGGGAGCTGTTTTTT. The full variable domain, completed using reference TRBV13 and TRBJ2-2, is AAGVIQSPRHLIKEKRETATLKCYPIPRHDTVYWYQQGPGQDPQFLISFYEKMQSDKGSIPDRFSAQQFSDYHSELNMSSLELGDSALYFCASNEMGQGRNTGELFFGEGSRLTVL.

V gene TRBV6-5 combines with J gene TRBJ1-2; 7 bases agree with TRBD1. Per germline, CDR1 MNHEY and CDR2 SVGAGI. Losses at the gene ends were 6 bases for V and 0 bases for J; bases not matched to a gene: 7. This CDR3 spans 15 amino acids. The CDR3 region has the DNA TGTGCCAGCAGGAAAGGGACAGTAGCTAACTATGGCTACACCTTC. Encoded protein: CASRKGTVANYGYTF.

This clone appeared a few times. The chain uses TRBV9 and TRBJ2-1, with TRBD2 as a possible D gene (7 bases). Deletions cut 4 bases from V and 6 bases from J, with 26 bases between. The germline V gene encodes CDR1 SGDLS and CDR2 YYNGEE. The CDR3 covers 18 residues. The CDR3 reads CASSLWRGGPLLPNEQFF. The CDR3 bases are TGTGCCAGCAGCCTATGGAGGGGGGGACCCCTTCTGCCCAATGAGCAGTTCTTC.